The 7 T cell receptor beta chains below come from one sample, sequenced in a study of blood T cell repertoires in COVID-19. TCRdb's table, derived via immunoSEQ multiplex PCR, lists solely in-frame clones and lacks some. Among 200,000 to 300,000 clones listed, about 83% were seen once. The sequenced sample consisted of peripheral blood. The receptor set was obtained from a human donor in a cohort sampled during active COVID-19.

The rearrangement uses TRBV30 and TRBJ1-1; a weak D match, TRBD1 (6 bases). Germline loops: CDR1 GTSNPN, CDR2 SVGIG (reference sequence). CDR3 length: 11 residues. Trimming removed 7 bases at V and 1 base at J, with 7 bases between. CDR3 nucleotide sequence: TGTGCCTTACAGGGGAACACTGAAGCTTTCTTT. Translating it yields CALQGNTEAFF.

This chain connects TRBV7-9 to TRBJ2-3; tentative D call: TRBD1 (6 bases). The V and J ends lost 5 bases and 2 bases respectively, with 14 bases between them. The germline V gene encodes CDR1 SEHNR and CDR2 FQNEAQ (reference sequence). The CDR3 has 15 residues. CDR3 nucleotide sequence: TGTGCCAGCAGCCTCGGACAGATTAACACAGATACGCAGTATTTT. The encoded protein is CASSLGQINTDTQYF.

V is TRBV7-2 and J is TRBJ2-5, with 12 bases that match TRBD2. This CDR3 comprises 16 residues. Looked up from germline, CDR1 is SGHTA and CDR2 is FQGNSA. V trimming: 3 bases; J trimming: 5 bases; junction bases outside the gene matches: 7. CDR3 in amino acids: CASSFVGLAGWETQYF. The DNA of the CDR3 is TGTGCCAGCAGCTTTGTAGGACTAGCGGGATGGGAGACCCAGTACTTC.

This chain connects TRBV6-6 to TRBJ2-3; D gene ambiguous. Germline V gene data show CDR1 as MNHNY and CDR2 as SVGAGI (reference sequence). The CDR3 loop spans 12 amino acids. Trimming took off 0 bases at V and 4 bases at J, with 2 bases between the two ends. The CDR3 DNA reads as TGTGCCAGCAGTTACTCCTCAGATACGCAGTATTTT. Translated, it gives CASSYSSDTQYF.

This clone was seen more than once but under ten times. DNA of the CDR3: TGTGCCACCAGCACGGGGGGCACCTACAATGAGCAGTTCTTC. Protein product: CATSTGGTYNEQFF. This chain connects TRBV15 to TRBJ2-1, with a possible D match to TRBD2 (7 bases). Between the trimmed V and J ends, which lost 4 bases and 2 bases, there was a span of 9 bases. The germline V gene has CDR1 LNHNV and CDR2 YYDKDF (reference sequence). The CDR3 consists of 14 residues. The full variable domain, with the rest looked up from reference TRBV15 and TRBJ2-1, is DAMVIQNPRYQVTQFGKPVTLSCSQTLNHNVMYWYQQKSSQAPKLLFHYYDKDFNNEADTPDNFQSRRPNTSFCFLDIRSPGLGDTAMYLCATSTGGTYNEQFFGPGTRLTVL.

This CDR3 is CAYKTGYNEQFF. CDR3 bases: TGTGCCTATAAAACAGGGTACAATGAGCAGTTCTTC. V usage is TRBV30 and J usage is TRBJ2-1; TRBD1 might be the D (6 bases). The ends were cut back, 7 bases at V and 4 bases at J, with 11 bases in the middle. CDR3 size: 12 residues. Germline CDR1 GTSNPN, CDR2 SVGIG (reference sequence).

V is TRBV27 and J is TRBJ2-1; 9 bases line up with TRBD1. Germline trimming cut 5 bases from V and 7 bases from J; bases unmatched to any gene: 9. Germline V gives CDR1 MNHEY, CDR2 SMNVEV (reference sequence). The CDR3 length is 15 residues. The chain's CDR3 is CASSRLRDRVNEQFF. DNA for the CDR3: TGTGCCAGCAGTAGACTCCGGGACAGGGTAAATGAGCAGTTCTTC.